The rows below give T cell receptor beta chains drawn from one sample of a study of cytomegalovirus exposure and HLA in healthy donors. Data came from immunoSEQ multiplex PCR; TCRdb stores just in-frame clones and leaves some out. The data show some 150,000 clones, around three quarters seen once. The sample comprised PBMCs. These receptor sequences come from a woman aged 35 to 49 in good health and CMV-seronegative. Each CDR3 is given with its conserved first and last residue. Each record gives: J gene, V gene, D gene, clone size, CDR3 DNA, CDR3 protein. D genes are given only for firm matches. Part of the rows lack a size; the others show once, few, many or a class for expanded clones.

J: TRBJ1-6
V: TRBV28
D: TRBD1
size: .
DNA: TGTGCCAGCAGTTCCGCCGGGACAGGGAATTCACCCCTCCACTTT
CDR3: CASSSAGTGNSPLHF

J: TRBJ1-5
V: TRBV28
D: TRBD1
size: .
DNA: TGTGCCAGCAATTTCCTCCTACAGGGGATGGATCAGCCCCAGCATTTT
CDR3: CASNFLLQGMDQPQHF

J: TRBJ1-6
V: TRBV18
D: TRBD1
size: .
DNA: TGTGCCAGCTCCCCGGGACAGGGGGCTTCACCCCTCCACTTT
CDR3: CASSPGQGASPLHF

J: TRBJ1-2
V: TRBV9
D: .
size: .
DNA: TGTGCCAGCAGAACCTCAGGGTATCCGGGCTACACCTTC
CDR3: CASRTSGYPGYTF

J: TRBJ2-7
V: TRBV19
D: TRBD1
size: once
DNA: TGTGCCAGTAGTACTGGACAGGGGACCTACGAGCAGTACTTC
CDR3: CASSTGQGTYEQYF

J: TRBJ2-3
V: TRBV20-1
D: .
size: .
DNA: TGCAGTCCTAGCACAGATACGCAGTATTTT
CDR3: CSPSTDTQYF

J: TRBJ1-1
V: TRBV4-2
D: .
size: .
DNA: TGTGCCAGCAGCCCCAACTCCAGGGGTAACACTGAAGCTTTCTTT
CDR3: CASSPNSRGNTEAFF

J: TRBJ2-3
V: TRBV19
D: TRBD1
size: .
DNA: TGTGCCAGTAGTGACCAGGGACAGGGGACAGATACGCAGTATTTT
CDR3: CASSDQGQGTDTQYF

J: TRBJ2-1
V: TRBV6-1
D: TRBD2
size: .
DNA: TGTGCCAGCAGTGGAGGGGGACTAGCGACTAATACCTACAATGAGCAGTTCTTC
CDR3: CASSGGGLATNTYNEQFF

J: TRBJ2-3
V: TRBV18
D: .
size: .
DNA: TGTGCCAGCTCACCCCCGGGACAGCAGTATTTT
CDR3: CASSPPGQQYF

J: TRBJ2-1
V: TRBV7-9
D: .
size: .
DNA: TGTGCCAGCATATCCGGGGGCAATGAGCAGTTCTTC
CDR3: CASISGGNEQFF

J: TRBJ2-1
V: TRBV5-1
D: TRBD2
size: .
DNA: TGCGCCAGCAGCTCTCTAGCGGGAGGGTCCTACAATGAGCAGTTCTTC
CDR3: CASSSLAGGSYNEQFF

J: TRBJ2-3
V: TRBV5-4
D: .
size: .
DNA: TGTGCCAGCAGCTTGGCTCGGGGGAACACAGATACGCAGTATTTT
CDR3: CASSLARGNTDTQYF

J: TRBJ2-1
V: TRBV19
D: TRBD2
size: .
DNA: TGTGCCAGTACCGATTGGACTAGCGGGCGGAAGCAGTTCTTC
CDR3: CASTDWTSGRKQFF

J: TRBJ2-7
V: TRBV19
D: .
size: many
DNA: TGTGCCAGTAGTATAGGAGGAGCGGATCCTTACGAGCAGTACTTC
CDR3: CASSIGGADPYEQYF

J: TRBJ1-6
V: TRBV27
D: TRBD1
size: .
DNA: TGTGCCAGCAGGGGACAGGGGAGAAATTCACCCCTCCACTTT
CDR3: CASRGQGRNSPLHF

J: TRBJ2-7
V: TRBV19
D: .
size: .
DNA: TGTGCCAGTAGTTTCCGGGGGTCCCGCTCCTACGAGCAGTACTTC
CDR3: CASSFRGSRSYEQYF

J: TRBJ1-6
V: TRBV30
D: .
size: .
DNA: TGTGCCTGGAGCGTTTACAGGGAAAATTCACCCCTCCACTTT
CDR3: CAWSVYRENSPLHF

J: TRBJ2-7
V: TRBV21-1
D: .
size: .
DNA: TGTGCCAGCAGCTTCCTTCCAGGGGGTTTGAGCTCCTACGAGCAGTACTTC
CDR3: CASSFLPGGLSSYEQYF

J: TRBJ1-4
V: TRBV28
D: .
size: .
DNA: TGTGCCAGCAGGTGGCCGGAGCTGGGAAAACTGTTTTTT
CDR3: CASRWPELGKLFF

J: TRBJ2-1
V: TRBV27
D: TRBD2
size: .
DNA: TGTGCCAGCACCTCGGGGACTAGCGGGGGAAATGAGCAGTTCTTC
CDR3: CASTSGTSGGNEQFF

J: TRBJ2-3
V: TRBV23-1
D: .
size: .
DNA: TGCGCCAGCAGTCAATGGCTACAGGCAGGGGCAGATACGCAGTATTTT
CDR3: CASSQWLQAGADTQYF

J: TRBJ1-4
V: TRBV5-1
D: TRBD1
size: .
DNA: TGCGCCAGCAGCTTGGGGGGACAGATTAATGAAAAACTGTTTTTT
CDR3: CASSLGGQINEKLFF

J: TRBJ1-4
V: TRBV15
D: .
size: .
DNA: TGTGCCACCAGGCGGAGGGACGAAGGGGAAAAACTGTTTTTT
CDR3: CATRRRDEGEKLFF

J: TRBJ2-2
V: TRBV28
D: TRBD1
size: .
DNA: TGTGCCAGCCTGCAGGGGGCGACCACCGGGGAGCTGTTTTTT
CDR3: CASLQGATTGELFF

J: TRBJ2-5
V: TRBV7-7
D: TRBD2
size: .
DNA: TGTGCCAGCGGACTAGGGGTGAGGGAGACCCAGTACTTC
CDR3: CASGLGVRETQYF

J: TRBJ2-2
V: TRBV5-4
D: .
size: .
DNA: TGTGCCAGCAGCTTGGTACCGGGGATCGGCACCGGGGAGCTGTTTTTT
CDR3: CASSLVPGIGTGELFF

J: TRBJ1-6
V: TRBV2
D: TRBD1
size: few
DNA: TGTGCCAGCAGTGGGCTGGGGGACAGATTCTCCTATAATTCACCCCTCCACTTT
CDR3: CASSGLGDRFSYNSPLHF

J: TRBJ2-7
V: TRBV6-5
D: .
size: .
DNA: TGTGCCAGCAGTTCCCCTCGCGCGGAGTCCGAGCAGTACTTC
CDR3: CASSSPRAESEQYF

J: TRBJ1-5
V: TRBV2
D: .
size: .
DNA: TGTGCCAGCAGCGATTCCCAGGGGATGTCAACCCATAGCAATCAGCCCCAGCATTTT
CDR3: CASSDSQGMSTHSNQPQHF

J: TRBJ2-7
V: TRBV27
D: TRBD2
size: .
DNA: TGTGCCAGCAGTTTATCATCGTCCGGGGGGTTGGGGTACTTC
CDR3: CASSLSSSGGLGYF

J: TRBJ2-4
V: TRBV5-4
D: TRBD2
size: .
DNA: TGTGCCAGCAGCTGGGGGGCGGGAGGGGGTAGAAACATTCAGTACTTC
CDR3: CASSWGAGGGRNIQYF

J: TRBJ2-7
V: TRBV19
D: TRBD2
size: few
DNA: TGTGCCAGTAGCCCCCACCCGGGACTACCGATCTACGAGCAGTACTTC
CDR3: CASSPHPGLPIYEQYF

J: TRBJ1-1
V: TRBV28
D: TRBD1
size: .
DNA: TGTGCCAGCAGTTCGGGACAGGGAGACACTGAAGCTTTCTTT
CDR3: CASSSGQGDTEAFF

J: TRBJ1-5
V: TRBV18
D: .
size: few
DNA: TGTGCCAGCTCAAGAGACAGCCAAAATCAGCCCCAGCATTTT
CDR3: CASSRDSQNQPQHF

J: TRBJ1-2
V: TRBV6-5
D: TRBD1
size: .
DNA: TGTGCCAGCACCCCGACAGGGAAGGATGGCTACACCTTC
CDR3: CASTPTGKDGYTF

J: TRBJ2-3
V: TRBV6-5
D: .
size: .
DNA: TGTGCCAGCAGTTACCTTAGTAGCACAGATACGCAGTATTTT
CDR3: CASSYLSSTDTQYF

J: TRBJ1-6
V: TRBV7-8
D: .
size: few
DNA: TGTGCCAGCAGCTTAGTGGCGGTAGACAGCCGAGCTTCTTCACCCCTCCACTTT
CDR3: CASSLVAVDSRASSPLHF

J: TRBJ1-1
V: TRBV7-9
D: .
size: .
DNA: TGTTCCAGCAGCCGGGGGGAGACTGAAGCTTTCTTT
CDR3: CSSSRGETEAFF

J: TRBJ1-5
V: TRBV2
D: .
size: .
DNA: TGTGCCAGCAGTGACGGCCAGGGTAGTCAGCCCCAGCATTTT
CDR3: CASSDGQGSQPQHF

J: TRBJ2-7
V: TRBV4-1
D: .
size: .
DNA: TGCGCCAGCAGCCGCCTCTGGGGCGGCTCCTACGAGCAGTACTTC
CDR3: CASSRLWGGSYEQYF

J: TRBJ2-7
V: TRBV5-1
D: .
size: .
DNA: TGCGCCAGCAGCTTGGACTCAGGGACCTACGAGCAGTACTTC
CDR3: CASSLDSGTYEQYF

J: TRBJ1-2
V: TRBV9
D: .
size: .
DNA: TGCGCCAGCAGCGTAACAGGAAACTACGGCTACACCTTC
CDR3: CASSVTGNYGYTF

J: TRBJ1-3
V: TRBV6-6
D: TRBD1
size: few
DNA: TGTGCCAGCAGTCAGGACAGGGGAGGTGGAAACACCATATATTTT
CDR3: CASSQDRGGGNTIYF

J: TRBJ2-7
V: TRBV4-1
D: .
size: many
DNA: TGCGCCAGCAGCATAGCTGGGGGCGTCAACGAGCAGTACTTC
CDR3: CASSIAGGVNEQYF

J: TRBJ1-2
V: TRBV11-2
D: .
size: few
DNA: TGTGCCAGCAGCTCAGGCGTCACCTATGGCTACACCTTC
CDR3: CASSSGVTYGYTF

J: TRBJ2-7
V: TRBV7-9
D: .
size: .
DNA: TGTGCCAGCAGCTCGCCGGGCTACGAGCAGTACTTC
CDR3: CASSSPGYEQYF

J: TRBJ2-1
V: TRBV6-1
D: TRBD2
size: .
DNA: TGTGCCAGCAGTGAGACGGGAGGGCCCTCCGGGGAGCAGTTCTTC
CDR3: CASSETGGPSGEQFF

J: TRBJ1-1
V: TRBV7-6
D: .
size: .
DNA: TGTGCCAGCAGCTTAGAGGACTGGAACACTGAAGCTTTCTTT
CDR3: CASSLEDWNTEAFF

J: TRBJ2-2
V: TRBV2
D: .
size: .
DNA: TGTGCCAGCAGGGGCCCCGGGGAGCTGTTTTTT
CDR3: CASRGPGELFF

J: TRBJ1-5
V: TRBV28
D: .
size: .
DNA: TGTGCCAGCAGTCGTCCGCCGGACACTTATAGCAATCAGCCCCAGCATTTT
CDR3: CASSRPPDTYSNQPQHF